The 9 T cell receptor beta chains below all came from one sample that was sequenced in a study of T-cell memory formation after mild COVID-19. One entry per CDR3 protein, called by TCRdb with MiXCR from the 5' RACE reads. The data contain tens of thousands of distinct CDR3 sequences, about 30% of them seen just once; the ten biggest clones take up roughly 45%. Specimen: PBMCs or a T cell subset sorted from them (not recorded which). These receptors all come from a young man who had mild COVID-19 (a few samples of this study predate the infection). Cell type and time point are not known.

This clonotype was observed many times. The chain uses TRBV20-1 and TRBJ2-5, with D possibly being TRBD1 (6 bases). The ends were cut back, 5 bases at V and 1 base at J, with 29 bases in the middle. Germline assignment: CDR1 DFQATT and CDR2 SNEGSKA (reference sequence). The CDR3 runs 19 residues. The CDR3 loop is CSAVGQSMGIKGPQETQYF. As DNA, the CDR3 is TGCAGTGCTGTAGGACAGTCGATGGGAATAAAGGGACCCCAAGAGACCCAGTACTTC.

The chain links TRBV20-1 to TRBJ1-5; D call uncertain. CDR3 length: 11 amino acids. V was shortened by 0 bases and J by 7 bases, with 4 bases between the two germline ends. Per the germline V gene, CDR1 is DFQATT and CDR2 is SNEGSKA (reference sequence). In DNA form, the CDR3 reads TGCAGTGCTAGAGACGGCCAGCCCCAGCATTTT. Its protein product is CSARDGQPQHF.

The chain employs TRBV10-2 and TRBJ1-1; 8 bases fit TRBD1. The CDR3 is 15 residues long. Germline values: CDR1 WSHSY, CDR2 SAAADI. The V gene end was trimmed by 5 bases and the J gene end by 0 bases; junction bases not matched to a gene: 5. DNA for the CDR3: TGCGCCAGCAGTTCCAGGGGGCGGTTGAACACTGAAGCTTTCTTT. It yields the protein CASSSRGRLNTEAFF.

The rearrangement uses TRBV11-2 and TRBJ2-7; 9 nucleotides match TRBD1. The junction had 8 bases not matched to a gene; V was cut back by 2 bases and J by 3 bases. Germline V gene data show CDR1 as SGHAT and CDR2 as FQNNGV. There are 16 residues in the CDR3. CDR3 bases: TGTGCCAGCAGCTTATGGAGGGGACAGGGAGACTACGAGCAGTACTTC. This translates into CASSLWRGQGDYEQYF.

The table lists this clonotype with a few counts. The V and J genes are TRBV3-1 and TRBJ2-3, with D perhaps matching TRBD2 (6 bases). CDR1 is LGHDT and CDR2 is YNNKEL in the germline V gene (reference sequence). CDR3 length: 15 residues. Deletions cut 0 bases from V and 4 bases from J, with 11 bases between. Written as DNA, the CDR3 is TGTGCCAGCAGCCAAGAGGGATTAGCGGCAGATACGCAGTATTTT. Residues: CASSQEGLAADTQYF.

This clonotype was picked up a small number of times. The V gene is TRBV5-1, the J gene TRBJ2-7, with 8 positions matching TRBD1. V shed 6 bases and J 5 bases; nucleotides not matched to a gene: 7. The CDR3 contains 13 residues. CDR1 is SGHRS, CDR2 YFSETQ, per germline. DNA of the CDR3: TGCGCCAGCACCTGGAAGGGACAGGACGAGCAGTACGTC. This encodes CASTWKGQDEQYV.

The sample holds many counts of this clonotype. CDR3 nucleotide sequence: TGCGCCAGCAGCCCCCCGCTTTCAGAGACCCAGTACTTC. This encodes CASSPPLSETQYF. The chain carries TRBV4-1 and TRBJ2-5; D not resolved. The germline V gene encodes CDR1 MGHRA and CDR2 YSYEKL. This CDR3 has 13 amino acids. Trimming shortened V by 4 bases and J by 4 bases, and 10 bases separated the two germline ends.

V gene TRBV9 combines with J gene TRBJ2-4; TRBD1 agrees at 10 bases. Per germline, CDR1 SGDLS and CDR2 YYNGEE. The V segment lost 2 bases and the J segment 2 bases; nucleotides outside the gene matches: 4. The CDR3 consists of 16 residues. CDR3 in DNA: TGTGCCAGCAGCGTCGGGACAGGGGCTACCAAAAACATTCAGTACTTC. As protein: CASSVGTGATKNIQYF.

As DNA, the CDR3 is TGTGCCAGCAGCCATCGCGGGAGATTGGACACCGGGGAGCTGTTTTTT. Translating gives CASSHRGRLDTGELFF. The rearrangement uses TRBV4-2 and TRBJ2-2, with 7 bases fitting TRBD2. Germline V gene data show CDR1 as LGHNA and CDR2 as YNFKEQ. CDR3 size: 16 residues. V was pared by 3 bases and J by 3 bases, with 7 bases of the junction left unmatched.